This TCR beta chain was identified in a study of blood T cell repertoires in COVID-19 (dated by TCRdb to the early 2020s). Notes on the research overall: Samples from collaborators originated in the United States, Italy and Spain and spanned both the acute and convalescent phases of COVID-19. The samples were drawn from the first 160 participants of the ongoing ImmuneRACE study and from 950 to 1,500 subjects provided by 6 global collaborators. Where HLA class I and class II types were available, the types were taken from metadata supplied by the sample provider, not from assay-based typing. The repertoires were made available in a free public database intended to serve as a resource for research on the immune response to SARS-CoV-2. The sample metadata nearly always contained a de-identified subject ID, COVID-19 status, age in years and sex. Deeply sampled blood TCRbeta repertoires from subjects exposed to, actively infected with, or recovered from COVID-19 were included in the dataset. The material from the prospective study consisted of cDNA or gDNA derived from T cells, B-cell-depleted T cells, or PBMCs.

What the research found in general, with its limitations: How much clinical and demographic metadata was included differed by source and by participant, and the metadata was provided uncurated.

This clone has only one observation. It lacks a known antigen. Base qualities are not at hand, and no much larger clone is one base apart. Whole blood was collected in K2EDTA tubes by collaborating institutions according to the institutions' own protocols. For TCRbeta analysis, collaborator samples were shipped as frozen whole blood, as isolated PBMCs, or as DNA extracted from either sample type. The CDR3 sequence holds 14 residues, the cysteine and phenylalanine included. Only CDR3 DNA remains: 42 bases, in frame from the first base. CDR1 and CDR2 are drawn from the germline V gene: SGHRS, YFSETQ. V is shortened by 2 bases, J by 6 bases, and the region joining them spans 11 bases. TCRbeta CDR3 regions were amplified from genomic DNA by means of the immunoSEQ Assay, a bias-controlled multiplex PCR. In the paper's pipeline: The number of nucleated cells in each sample was estimated by amplification of reference gene primers within the assay. Sequence reads were collapsed and filtered to measure the absolute abundance of every unique TCRbeta CDR3 rearrangement. For each sample, productive Simpson clonality was calculated as the square root of Simpson's diversity index over productive rearrangements. What TCRdb holds here is the immuneACCESS table cut down to in-frame rearrangements. Part of the clones is not present; checked against another copy, under half of the missing clones reflect an unresolved V gene, and the others are unexplained. The D gene and trimming were derived from the DNA, and the V and J assignments and clone size from that table. Counted in this sample were 85,000 to 100,000 clones; around 80% of them appeared once. Jointly, the top ten make up approximately 22% of the sample.

Sequencing was done on a sample of peripheral blood. The V and J segments used are TRBV5-1 and TRBJ2-2; the D gene is possibly TRBD1, with 6 bases matching. The receptor was isolated from a human donor in a cohort sampled during active COVID-19. The nucleotides read TGCGCCAGCAGCTTACAGGGTTCGGCCGGGGAGCTGTTTTTT. Translated, it reads CASSLQGSAGELFF. Reference TRBV5-1 and TRBJ2-2 proteins supply the regions before and after the CDR3; the full variable domain is: KAGVTQTPRYLIKTRGQQVTLSCSPISGHRSVSWYQQTPGQGLQFLFEYFSETQRNKGNFPGRFSGRQFSNSRSEMNVSTLELGDSALYLCASSLQGSAGELFFGEGSRLTVL.